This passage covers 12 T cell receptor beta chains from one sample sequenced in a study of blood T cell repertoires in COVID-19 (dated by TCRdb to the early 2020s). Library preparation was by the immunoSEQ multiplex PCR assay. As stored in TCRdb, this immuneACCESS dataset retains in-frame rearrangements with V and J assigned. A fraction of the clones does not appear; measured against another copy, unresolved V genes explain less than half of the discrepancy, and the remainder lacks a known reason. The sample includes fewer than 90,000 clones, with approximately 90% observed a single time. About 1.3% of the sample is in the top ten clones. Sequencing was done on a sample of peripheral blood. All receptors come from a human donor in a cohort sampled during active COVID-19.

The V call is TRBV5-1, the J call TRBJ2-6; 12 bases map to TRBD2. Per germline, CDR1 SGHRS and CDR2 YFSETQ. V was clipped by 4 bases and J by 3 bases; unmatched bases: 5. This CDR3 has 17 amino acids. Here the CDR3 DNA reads TGCGCCAGCAGCACGACTAGCGGGAGCGGTGGGGCCAACGTCCTGACTTTC. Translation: CASSTTSGSGGANVLTF.

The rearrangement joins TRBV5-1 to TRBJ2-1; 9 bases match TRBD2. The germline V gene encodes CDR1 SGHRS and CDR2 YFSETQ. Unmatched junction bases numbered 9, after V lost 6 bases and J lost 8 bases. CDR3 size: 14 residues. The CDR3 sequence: CASTLAGRIYEQFF. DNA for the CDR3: TGCGCCAGCACTCTAGCGGGAAGGATCTATGAGCAGTTCTTC.

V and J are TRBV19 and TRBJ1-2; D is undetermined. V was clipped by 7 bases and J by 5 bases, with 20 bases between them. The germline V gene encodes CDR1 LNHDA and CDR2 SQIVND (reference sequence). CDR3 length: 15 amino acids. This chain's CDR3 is CASKSLAGGSYGYTF. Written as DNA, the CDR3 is TGTGCCAGTAAAAGCTTAGCAGGAGGGAGTTATGGCTACACCTTC.

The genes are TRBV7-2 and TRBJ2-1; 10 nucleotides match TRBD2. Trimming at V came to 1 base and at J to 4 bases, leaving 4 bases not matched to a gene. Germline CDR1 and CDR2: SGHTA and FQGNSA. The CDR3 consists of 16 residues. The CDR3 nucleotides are TGTGCCAGCAGCTTAGGAGGGACTAGCGTATACAATGAGCAGTTCTTC. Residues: CASSLGGTSVYNEQFF.

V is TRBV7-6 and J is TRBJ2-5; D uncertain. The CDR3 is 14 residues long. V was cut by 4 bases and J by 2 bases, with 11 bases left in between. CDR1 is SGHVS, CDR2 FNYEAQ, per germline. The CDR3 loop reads CASSSRYGQETQYF. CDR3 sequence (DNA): TGTGCCAGCAGCTCCCGGTACGGGCAAGAGACCCAGTACTTC.

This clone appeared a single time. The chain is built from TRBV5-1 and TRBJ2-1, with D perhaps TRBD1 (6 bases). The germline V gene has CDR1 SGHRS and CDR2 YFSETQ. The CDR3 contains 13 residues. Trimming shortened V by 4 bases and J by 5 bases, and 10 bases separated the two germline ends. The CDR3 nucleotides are TGCGCCAGCAGCCCGGACAGAGACAATGAGCAGTTCTTC. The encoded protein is CASSPDRDNEQFF. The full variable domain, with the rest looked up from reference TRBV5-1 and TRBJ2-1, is KAGVTQTPRYLIKTRGQQVTLSCSPISGHRSVSWYQQTPGQGLQFLFEYFSETQRNKGNFPGRFSGRQFSNSRSEMNVSTLELGDSALYLCASSPDRDNEQFFGPGTRLTVL.

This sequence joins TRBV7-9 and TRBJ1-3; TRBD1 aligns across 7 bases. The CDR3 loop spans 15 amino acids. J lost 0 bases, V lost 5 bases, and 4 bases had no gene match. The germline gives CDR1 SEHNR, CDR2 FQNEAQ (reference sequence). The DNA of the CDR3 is TGTGCCAGCAGCCCGGGACAGCGCTCTGGAAACACCATATATTTT. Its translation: CASSPGQRSGNTIYF.

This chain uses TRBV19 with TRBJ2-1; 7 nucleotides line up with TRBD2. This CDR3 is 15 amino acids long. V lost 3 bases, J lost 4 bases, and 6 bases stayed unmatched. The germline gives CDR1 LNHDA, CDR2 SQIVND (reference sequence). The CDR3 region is CASSIGTNSYNEQFF. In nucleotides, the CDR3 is TGTGCCAGTAGTATCGGGACTAACTCGTACAATGAGCAGTTCTTC.

CDR3 residues: CASSPPTGGISEAFF. In DNA form, the CDR3 reads TGTGCCAGCAGTCCCCCGACAGGGGGAATATCGGAAGCTTTCTTT. This sequence joins TRBV28 and TRBJ1-1, with 9 bases matching TRBD1. With 5 bases clipped from V and 8 bases from J, the junction kept 12 bases outside the gene matches. Germline assignment: CDR1 MDHEN and CDR2 SYDVKM. The CDR3 has 15 residues.

CDR3 DNA sequence: TGTGCCAGCAGTGGTCAAACAGGGGTGGATGGCTACACCTTC. Translation gives CASSGQTGVDGYTF. This chain links TRBV25-1 with TRBJ1-2; 7 nucleotides align to TRBD1. V dropped 4 bases and J dropped 6; count of bases not matched to a gene: 8. Germline-derived CDR1 and CDR2 are MGHDK and SYGVNS. The CDR3 runs 14 residues.

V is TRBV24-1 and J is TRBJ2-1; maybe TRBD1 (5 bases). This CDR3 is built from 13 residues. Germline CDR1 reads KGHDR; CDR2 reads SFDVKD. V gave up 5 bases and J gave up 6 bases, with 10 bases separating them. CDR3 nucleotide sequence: TGTGCCACCAGTGGGGGCATCACCAATGAGCAGTTCTTC. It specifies CATSGGITNEQFF.

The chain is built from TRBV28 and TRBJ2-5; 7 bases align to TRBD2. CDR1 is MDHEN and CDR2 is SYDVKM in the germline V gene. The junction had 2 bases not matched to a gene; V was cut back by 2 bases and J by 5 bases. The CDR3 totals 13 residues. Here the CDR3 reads CASSLAGDETQYF. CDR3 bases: TGTGCCAGCAGTTTAGCGGGAGATGAGACCCAGTACTTC.